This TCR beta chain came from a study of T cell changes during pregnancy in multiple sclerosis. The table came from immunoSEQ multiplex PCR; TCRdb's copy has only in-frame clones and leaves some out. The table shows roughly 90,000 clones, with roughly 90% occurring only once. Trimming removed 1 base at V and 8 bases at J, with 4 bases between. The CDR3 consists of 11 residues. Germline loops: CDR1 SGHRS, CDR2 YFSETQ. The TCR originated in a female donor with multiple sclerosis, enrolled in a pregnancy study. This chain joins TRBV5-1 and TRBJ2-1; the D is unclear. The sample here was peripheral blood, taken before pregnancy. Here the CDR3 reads CASSLIDEQFF. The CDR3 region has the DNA TGCGCCAGCAGCTTGATCGATGAGCAGTTCTTC.